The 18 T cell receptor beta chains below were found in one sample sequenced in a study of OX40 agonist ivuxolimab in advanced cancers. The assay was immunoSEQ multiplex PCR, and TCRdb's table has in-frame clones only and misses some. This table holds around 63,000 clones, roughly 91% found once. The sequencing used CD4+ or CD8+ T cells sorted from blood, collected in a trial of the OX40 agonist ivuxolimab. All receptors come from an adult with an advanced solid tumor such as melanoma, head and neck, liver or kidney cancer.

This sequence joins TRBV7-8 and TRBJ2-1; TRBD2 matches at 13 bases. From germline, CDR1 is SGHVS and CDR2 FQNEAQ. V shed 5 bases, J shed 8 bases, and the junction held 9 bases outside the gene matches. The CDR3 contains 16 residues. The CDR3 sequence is CASSNTGTSGIYEQFF. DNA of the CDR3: TGTGCCAGCAGCAATACCGGGACTAGCGGGATTTATGAGCAGTTCTTC.

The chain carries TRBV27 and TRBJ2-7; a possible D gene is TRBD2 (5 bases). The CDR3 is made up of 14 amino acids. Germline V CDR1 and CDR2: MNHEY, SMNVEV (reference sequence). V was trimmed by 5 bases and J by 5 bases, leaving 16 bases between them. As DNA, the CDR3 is TGTGCCAGCAGTGGGTACGGGGATTGGCACGAGCAGTACTTC. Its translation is CASSGYGDWHEQYF.

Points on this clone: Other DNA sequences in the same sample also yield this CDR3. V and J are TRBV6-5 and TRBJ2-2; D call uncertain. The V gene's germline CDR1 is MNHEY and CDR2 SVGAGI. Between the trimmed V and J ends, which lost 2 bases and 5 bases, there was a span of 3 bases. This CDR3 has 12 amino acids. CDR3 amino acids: CASSYSTGELFF. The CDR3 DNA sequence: TGTGCCAGCAGTTACAGTACCGGGGAGCTGTTTTTT.

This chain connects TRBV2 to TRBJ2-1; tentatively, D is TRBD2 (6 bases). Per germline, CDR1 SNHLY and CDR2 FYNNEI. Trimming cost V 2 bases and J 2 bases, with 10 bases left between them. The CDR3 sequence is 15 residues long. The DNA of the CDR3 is TGTGCCAGCAGTGAACCTAGCGTTGCCTACAATGAGCAGTTCTTC. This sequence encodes CASSEPSVAYNEQFF.

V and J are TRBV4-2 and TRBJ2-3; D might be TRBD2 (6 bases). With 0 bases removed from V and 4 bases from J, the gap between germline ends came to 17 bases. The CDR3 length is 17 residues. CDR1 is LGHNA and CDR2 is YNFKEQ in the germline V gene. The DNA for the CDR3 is TGTGCCAGCAGCCAAGATGTGGGGGGTTTTTTCGCAGATACGCAGTATTTT. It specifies CASSQDVGGFFADTQYF.

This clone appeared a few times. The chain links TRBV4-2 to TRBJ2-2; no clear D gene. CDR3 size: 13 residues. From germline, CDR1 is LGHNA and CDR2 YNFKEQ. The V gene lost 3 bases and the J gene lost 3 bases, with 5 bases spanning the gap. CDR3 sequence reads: CASSHGYTGELFF. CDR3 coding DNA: TGTGCCAGCAGCCACGGGTACACCGGGGAGCTGTTTTTT.

Here the CDR3 reads CASSQALVDTQYF. The CDR3, as DNA: TGTGCCAGCAGCCAAGCCCTCGTAGATACGCAGTATTTT. The rearrangement uses TRBV4-2 and TRBJ2-3; D is ambiguous. Germline CDR1 LGHNA, CDR2 YNFKEQ. The CDR3 extends over 13 amino acids. V was cut by 1 base and J by 5 bases, with 7 bases left in between.

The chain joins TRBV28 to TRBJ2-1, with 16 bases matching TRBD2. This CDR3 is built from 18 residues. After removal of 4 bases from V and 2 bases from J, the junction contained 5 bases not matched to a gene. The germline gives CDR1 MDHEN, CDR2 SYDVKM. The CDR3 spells CASSSLGLAGGPYNEQFF. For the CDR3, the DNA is TGTGCCAGCAGTTCCTTGGGACTAGCGGGAGGGCCCTACAATGAGCAGTTCTTC.

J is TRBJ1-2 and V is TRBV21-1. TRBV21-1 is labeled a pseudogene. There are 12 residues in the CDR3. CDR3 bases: TGTGCCAGCACCAGACTGGGGGATGGCTACACCTTC. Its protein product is CASTRLGDGYTF.

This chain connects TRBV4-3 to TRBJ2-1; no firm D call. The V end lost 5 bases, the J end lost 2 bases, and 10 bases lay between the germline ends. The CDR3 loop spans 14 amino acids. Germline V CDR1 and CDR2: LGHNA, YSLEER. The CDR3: CASSLQLTYNEQFF. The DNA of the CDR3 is TGCGCCAGCAGCTTACAGCTGACCTACAATGAGCAGTTCTTC.

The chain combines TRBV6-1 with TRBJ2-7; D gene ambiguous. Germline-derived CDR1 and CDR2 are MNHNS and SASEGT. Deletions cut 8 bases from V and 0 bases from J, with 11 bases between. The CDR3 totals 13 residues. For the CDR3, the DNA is TGTGCCAGCGGCCGCCTAAGCTCCTACGAGCAGTACTTC. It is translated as CASGRLSSYEQYF.

The CDR3 sequence is CASSSWDSAQETQYF. DNA for the CDR3: TGTGCCAGCAGTTCCTGGGATAGCGCCCAAGAGACCCAGTACTTC. The chain carries TRBV6-5 and TRBJ2-5; a weak D match, TRBD2 (5 bases). V lost 4 bases and J lost 1, with 13 bases in between. The CDR3 totals 15 residues. The germline V gene encodes CDR1 MNHEY and CDR2 SVGAGI.

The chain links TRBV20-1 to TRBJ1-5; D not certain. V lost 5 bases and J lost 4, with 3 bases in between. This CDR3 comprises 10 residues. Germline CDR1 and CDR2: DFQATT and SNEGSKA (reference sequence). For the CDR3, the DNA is TGCAGTGCTGGGAATCAGCCCCAGCATTTT. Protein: CSAGNQPQHF.

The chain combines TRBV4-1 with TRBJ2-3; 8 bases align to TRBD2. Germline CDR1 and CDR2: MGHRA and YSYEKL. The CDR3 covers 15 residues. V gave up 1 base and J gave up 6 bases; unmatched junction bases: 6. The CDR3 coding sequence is TGCGCCAGCAGCCAAGGTGTAGCGGGAATCGATACGCAGTATTTT. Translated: CASSQGVAGIDTQYF.

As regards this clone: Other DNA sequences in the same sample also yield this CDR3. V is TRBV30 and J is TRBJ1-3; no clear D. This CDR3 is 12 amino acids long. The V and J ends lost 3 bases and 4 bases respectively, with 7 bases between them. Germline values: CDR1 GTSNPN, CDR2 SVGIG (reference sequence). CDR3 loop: CAWRRWGNTIYF. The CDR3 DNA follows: TGTGCCTGGAGGCGGTGGGGAAACACCATATATTTT.

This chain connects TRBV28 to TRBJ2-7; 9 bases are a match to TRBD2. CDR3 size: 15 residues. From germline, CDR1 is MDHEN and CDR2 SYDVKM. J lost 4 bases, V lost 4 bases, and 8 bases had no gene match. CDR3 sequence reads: CASSWAGGPGYEQYF. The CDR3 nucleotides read TGTGCCAGCAGTTGGGCGGGAGGGCCTGGGTACGAGCAGTACTTC.

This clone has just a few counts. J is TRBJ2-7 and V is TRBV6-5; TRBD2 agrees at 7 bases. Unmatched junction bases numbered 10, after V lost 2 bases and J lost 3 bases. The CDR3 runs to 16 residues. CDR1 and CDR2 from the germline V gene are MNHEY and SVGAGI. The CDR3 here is CASSYGGGGLLYEQYF. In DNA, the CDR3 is TGTGCCAGCAGTTACGGTGGGGGAGGGCTCCTCTACGAGCAGTACTTC.

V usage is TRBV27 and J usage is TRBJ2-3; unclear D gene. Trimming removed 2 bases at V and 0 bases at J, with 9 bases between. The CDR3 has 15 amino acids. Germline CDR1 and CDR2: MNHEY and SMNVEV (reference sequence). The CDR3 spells CASSLVGPSTDTQYF. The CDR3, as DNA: TGTGCCAGCAGTTTAGTAGGGCCGAGCACAGATACGCAGTATTTT.